This T cell receptor (beta chain) was identified in a study of post-analysis software for immune sequencing data. At the level of the study: Both relapsing-remitting and secondary progressive multiple sclerosis featured among the disease courses, as did progressive-relapsing multiple sclerosis. Study-level points and caveats: Patients used about five TRBV segments, including TRBV5-6, TRBV5-1 and TRBV20-1, more often than controls. Patients with multiple sclerosis recorded significantly lower normalized Chao1 diversity than controls, the study found.

This clonotype was counted a few times. Its antigen is still unknown. Sequencing libraries made from TCR beta cDNA carried unique molecular identifiers. There were about 1 to 10 million T cells, and approximately 480,000 cDNA molecules came from them. TCRdb analysed the PCR reads with MiXCR anew, one entry per CDR3 protein. The top ten clones hold under 0.7% of a sample with about 760,000 distinct CDR3 sequences, 30% of them seen once. Germline lookup yields CDR1 LGHNA and CDR2 YNFKEQ. J gave up 4 bases and V 2 bases, and 12 bases lay outside the gene matches. The CDR3 length is 17 residues. The sequenced material came from blood. The clonotype was recovered from a girl aged 10-17 years with multiple sclerosis. The V call is TRBV4-2, the J call TRBJ1-1; 8 nucleotides line up with TRBD1. The CDR3 is CASSQPDRGLRSTEAFF. The CDR3 coding sequence is TGTGCCAGCAGCCAACCAGACAGGGGACTTCGGAGCACTGAAGCTTTCTTT.